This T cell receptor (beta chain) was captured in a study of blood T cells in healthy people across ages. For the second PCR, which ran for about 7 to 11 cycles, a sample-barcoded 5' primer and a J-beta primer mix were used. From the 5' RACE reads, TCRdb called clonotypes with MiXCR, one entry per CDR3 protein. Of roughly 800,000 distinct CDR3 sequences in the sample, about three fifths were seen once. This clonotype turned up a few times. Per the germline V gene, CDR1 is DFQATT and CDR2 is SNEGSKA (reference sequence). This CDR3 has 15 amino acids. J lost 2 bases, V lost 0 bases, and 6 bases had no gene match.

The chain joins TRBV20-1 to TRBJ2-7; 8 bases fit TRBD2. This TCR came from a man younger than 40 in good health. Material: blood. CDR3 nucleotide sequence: TGCAGTGCTAGAGATCCAGCGGGGGCTACCTACGAGCAGTACTTC. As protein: CSARDPAGATYEQYF.